These 3 T cell receptor beta chains share one sample of origin, sequenced in a study of blood T cell repertoires in COVID-19. Measured with immunoSEQ multiplex PCR; TCRdb has only the in-frame clones, and not every one. The sample holds some 200,000 clones, 94% seen once. Specimen: peripheral blood. The receptors come from a man aged 30 to 39 with COVID-19, enrolled during active disease.

The gene calls are TRBV9 and TRBJ2-3; TRBD1 might be the D (6 bases). Looked up from germline, CDR1 is SGDLS and CDR2 is YYNGEE. Trimming shortened V by 4 bases and J by 4 bases, and 16 bases separated the two germline ends. The CDR3 contains 15 residues. The DNA of the CDR3 is TGTGCCAGCAGCCGGGTAGGGGGATCGTCAGATACGCAGTATTTT. Translated, it gives CASSRVGGSSDTQYF.

The J gene is TRBJ1-4, the V gene TRBV18; 8 bases line up with TRBD1. Trimming at V came to 4 bases and at J to 6 bases, leaving 4 bases not matched to a gene. CDR1 is KGHSH, CDR2 LQKENI, per germline. CDR3 size: 14 residues. In nucleotides, the CDR3 is TGTGCCAGCTCACGGGGGACAGGCCATGAAAAACTGTTTTTT. It specifies CASSRGTGHEKLFF.

The chain carries TRBV28 and TRBJ2-2; 7 bases fit TRBD1. Germline V gene lookup returns CDR1 MDHEN and CDR2 SYDVKM. V gave up 5 bases and J gave up 2 bases; unmatched junction bases: 5. The CDR3 totals 15 residues. This CDR3 reads CASSAGTANTGELFF. As DNA, the CDR3 is TGTGCCAGCAGTGCTGGGACAGCAAACACCGGGGAGCTGTTTTTT.